A single sample gave rise to the 30 T cell receptor beta chains below, sequenced in a study of cytomegalovirus exposure and HLA in healthy donors. The PCR ran on 60 Vbeta and 13 Jbeta primers. Libraries were prepared by immunoSEQ multiplex PCR; TCRdb keeps only in-frame clonotypes and omits some of them. The table lists roughly 140,000 clones, about 80% of them singletons, with around 3.6% in the top ten. Sequenced sample: PBMCs. Every receptor here comes from a man in his late teens or twenties in good health and CMV-seronegative.

The rearrangement joins TRBV7-8 to TRBJ1-5, with unresolved D. This CDR3 contains 15 residues. Germline V gives CDR1 SGHVS, CDR2 FQNEAQ. V was cut by 4 bases and J by 0 bases, with 10 bases left in between. The CDR3 DNA sequence: TGTGCCAGCAGCTCCCCTGGAGATAGCAATCAGCCCCAGCATTTT. Protein: CASSSPGDSNQPQHF.

The J gene is TRBJ2-3, the V gene TRBV15; no clear D gene. V lost 5 bases, J lost 6 bases, and 6 bases lay in between. Germline V gives CDR1 LNHNV, CDR2 YYDKDF (reference sequence). CDR3 length equals 11 residues. CDR3 nucleotide sequence: TGTGCCACCAGCGAGTTGGATACGCAGTATTTT. It specifies CATSELDTQYF.

This clone was found a few times. The rearrangement joins TRBV6-1 to TRBJ1-6; TRBD1 matches at 8 bases. After removal of 10 bases from V and 4 bases from J, the junction contained 6 bases not matched to a gene. CDR3 length: 14 residues. Germline CDR1 and CDR2: MNHNS and SASEGT. CDR3 in DNA: TGTGCCATCAGGACAGGGCCATATAATTCACCCCTCCACTTT. It codes for CAIRTGPYNSPLHF.

This sequence joins TRBV7-3 and TRBJ2-3, with TRBD1 matching over 10 bases. V gave up 5 bases and J gave up 2 bases; unmatched junction bases: 13. The CDR3 has 18 residues. Germline V CDR1 and CDR2: SGHTA, FQGTGA. The CDR3 reads CASSATGTGDPLTDTQYF. The DNA of the CDR3 is TGTGCCAGCAGCGCTACCGGGACAGGGGACCCCCTCACAGATACGCAGTATTTT.

DNA of the CDR3: TGTGCCAGCAGTGAAGAGACAGGGACGTATGGCTACACCTTC. Its protein product is CASSEETGTYGYTF. The chain is built from TRBV2 and TRBJ1-2; 7 bases map to TRBD1. The V gene end was trimmed by 1 base and the J gene end by 5 bases; junction bases not matched to a gene: 4. Germline CDR1 SNHLY, CDR2 FYNNEI. CDR3 length: 14 residues. Supplemented by reference TRBV2 and TRBJ1-2, the full variable domain reads EPEVTQTPSHQVTQMGQEVILRCVPISNHLYFYWYRQILGQKVEFLVSFYNNEISEKSEIFDDQFSVERPDGSNFTLKIRSTKLEDSAMYFCASSEETGTYGYTFGSGTRLTVV.

This chain connects TRBV7-8 to TRBJ2-3; a possible D gene is TRBD2 (5 bases). From germline, CDR1 is SGHVS and CDR2 FQNEAQ. Trimming cost V 5 bases and J 0 bases, with 12 bases left between them. This CDR3 is 15 amino acids long. For the CDR3, the DNA is TGTGCCAGCAGCCAAAACCGGGATAGCACAGATACGCAGTATTTT. This sequence encodes CASSQNRDSTDTQYF.

The chain is built from TRBV11-2 and TRBJ1-1; 7 nucleotides line up with TRBD1. The CDR3 is made up of 19 amino acids. Germline V lookup: CDR1 SGHAT, CDR2 FQNNGV. The trim removed 5 bases at V and 5 bases at J, leaving 23 bases unmatched. DNA of the CDR3: TGTGCCAGCAGCCACTATGTTAGAGGGGGACAGCGGAGGGGTACTGAAGCTTTCTTT. This codes for CASSHYVRGGQRRGTEAFF.

The sample holds one count of this clone. This rearrangement joins TRBV19 to TRBJ1-5, with 8 bases identical to TRBD1. This CDR3 has 15 residues. Per germline, CDR1 LNHDA and CDR2 SQIVND (reference sequence). Trimming took 8 bases from V and 0 from J; bases not matched to a gene: 6. The CDR3 bases are TGTGCCAGTCGAGGACAGGGAAATAGCAATCAGCCCCAGCATTTT. This sequence encodes CASRGQGNSNQPQHF.

The J gene is TRBJ2-6, the V gene TRBV7-3; 11 bases are a match to TRBD1. The V gene end was trimmed by 1 base and the J gene end by 0 bases; junction bases not matched to a gene: 2. CDR1 is SGHTA, CDR2 FQGTGA, per germline. The CDR3 length is 18 residues. The CDR3 spells CASSLMGQGVSGANVLTF. CDR3 DNA: TGTGCCAGCAGCTTAATGGGACAGGGGGTCTCTGGGGCCAACGTCCTGACTTTC.

The chain is built from TRBV27 and TRBJ2-4, with 8 bases that match TRBD1. Germline values: CDR1 MNHEY, CDR2 SMNVEV (reference sequence). Germline trimming cut 4 bases from V and 1 base from J; bases unmatched to any gene: 9. This CDR3 comprises 17 residues. As DNA, the CDR3 is TGTGCCAGCAGTTCCAGACGGACAGGGCGGGCCAAAAACATTCAGTACTTC. As protein: CASSSRRTGRAKNIQYF.

This clone was found a few times. Additional DNA sequences in this sample encode the identical CDR3. The CDR3 region is CASSPRTSGGQTQYF. CDR3 DNA sequence: TGTGCCAGCTCACCTCGGACTAGCGGGGGGCAGACCCAGTACTTC. The V gene is TRBV18, the J gene TRBJ2-5, with 14 bases lining up with TRBD2. Germline CDR1 reads KGHSH; CDR2 reads LQKENI. J lost 6 bases, V lost 3 bases, and 3 bases had no gene match. The CDR3 runs 15 residues. Together with reference TRBV18 and TRBJ2-5, the CDR3 gives the full variable domain: NAGVMQNPRHLVRRRGQEARLRCSPMKGHSHVYWYRQLPEEGLKFMVYLQKENIIDESGMPKERFSAEFPKEGPSILRIQQVVRGDSAAYFCASSPRTSGGQTQYFGPGTRLLVL.

The chain uses TRBV2 and TRBJ2-1; 14 bases align to TRBD2. The CDR3 contains 17 residues. Trimming removed 5 bases from V and 5 bases from J; junction bases left unmatched: 8. CDR1 and CDR2 from the germline V gene are SNHLY and FYNNEI. The CDR3 DNA follows: TGTGCCAGCAGTCGGACTAGCGGGAGGTATTGGGACAATGAGCAGTTCTTC. This gives the protein CASSRTSGRYWDNEQFF.

J is TRBJ2-7 and V is TRBV5-6, with a weak D call TRBD2 (5 bases). V was cut by 4 bases and J by 5 bases, with 16 bases left in between. Germline CDR1 SGHDT, CDR2 YYEEEE. The CDR3 sequence is 14 residues long. The CDR3 sequence is CASSPPGVVDEQYF. The CDR3 DNA is TGTGCCAGCAGCCCCCCCGGGGTGGTTGACGAGCAGTACTTC.

A remark on this clone: The junction differs from germline at one of its ends, possibly a read error. The CDR3 spells CASSEQTQGKRDF. Here the CDR3 DNA reads TGCGCCAGCAGTGAGCAGACACAGGGGAAAAGGGACTTC. The chain is built from TRBV10-1 and TRBJ2-7; 7 bases are a match to TRBD1. CDR1 and CDR2 from the germline V gene are WNHNN and SYGVQD (reference sequence). The CDR3 consists of 13 residues.

The chain joins TRBV5-6 to TRBJ1-1, with D possibly being TRBD1 (5 bases). CDR1 is SGHDT and CDR2 is YYEEEE in the germline V gene. This CDR3 spans 15 amino acids. The V end lost 1 base, the J end lost 4 bases, and 14 bases lay between the germline ends. The CDR3 loop reads CASSLIGQGGTEAFF. The DNA for the CDR3 is TGTGCCAGCAGCTTGATAGGGCAGGGAGGCACTGAAGCTTTCTTT.

The rearrangement uses TRBV18 and TRBJ2-7; the D gene is possibly TRBD1 (7 bases). The CDR3 totals 13 residues. CDR1 is KGHSH and CDR2 is LQKENI in the germline V gene. The V end lost 6 bases, the J end lost 0 bases, and 9 bases lay between the germline ends. The CDR3 sequence is CASSRDSSYEQYF. DNA for the CDR3: TGTGCCAGCTCGCGGGACAGCTCCTACGAGCAGTACTTC.

This clone was recorded only once. The chain links TRBV6-4 to TRBJ1-1, with 7 nucleotides matching TRBD1. Per germline, CDR1 MRHNA and CDR2 SNTAGT. The V and J ends lost 6 bases and 1 base, in that order; junction bases with no gene match: 8. The CDR3 runs 15 residues. This CDR3 is CASRPTGQSNTEAFF. The CDR3 DNA sequence: TGTGCCAGCAGACCGACGGGACAGTCGAACACTGAAGCTTTCTTT.

The V and J genes are TRBV12-5 and TRBJ2-5, with D possibly being TRBD1 (5 bases). CDR1 LGHNT and CDR2 FRNRAP come from the germline V gene. The ends were cut back, 6 bases at V and 12 bases at J, with 17 bases in the middle. CDR3 length equals 12 residues. The CDR3 region is CASGLAGILEYF. The CDR3 DNA follows: TGTGCTAGTGGCCTTGCAGGGATTCTGGAGTACTTC.

The CDR3 nucleotides read TGCGCCAGCAGCCCTCCCTCCACAGATACGCAGTATTTT. Amino acids: CASSPPSTDTQYF. The gene calls are TRBV4-1 and TRBJ2-3; D not certain. The CDR3 spans 13 residues. V dropped 4 bases and J dropped 2 bases, with 7 bases sitting between them. Germline V gene sequence: CDR1 MGHRA, CDR2 YSYEKL.

This clone was observed a handful of times. The chain joins TRBV5-1 to TRBJ2-5, with D perhaps TRBD2 (6 bases). The J call is doubtful: the DNA matches TRBJ2-7 better. This CDR3 is 15 amino acids long. The germline V gene encodes CDR1 SGHRS and CDR2 YFSETQ. CDR3 sequence (DNA): TGCGCCAGCAGCCCCTTGGACGGGAGCTCCTACGAGCAGTACTTC. Protein sequence: CASSPLDGSSYEQYF.

This clone was recorded once. DNA of the CDR3: TGCGCCAGCAGCCGGGGGGATTCGAACACTGAAGCTTTCTTT. Its translation is CASSRGDSNTEAFF. The V gene is TRBV5-1, the J gene TRBJ1-1, with D possibly matching TRBD1 (5 bases). The CDR3 sequence is 14 residues long. The germline V gene encodes CDR1 SGHRS and CDR2 YFSETQ. Trimming removed 4 bases at V and 1 base at J, with 11 bases between.

The chain links TRBV5-1 to TRBJ2-3, with 8 bases fitting TRBD2. The CDR3 spans 16 residues. Germline trimming cut 0 bases from V and 9 bases from J; bases unmatched to any gene: 12. Germline V lookup: CDR1 SGHRS, CDR2 YFSETQ. For the CDR3, the DNA is TGCGCCAGCAGCTTGGCCTCGGGGGGGGAGAGGGAGACGCAGTATTTT. This encodes CASSLASGGERETQYF.

The gene calls are TRBV11-2 and TRBJ2-1, with TRBD2 matching 7 bases. This CDR3 is built from 18 residues. Germline trimming cut 2 bases from V and 6 bases from J; bases unmatched to any gene: 16. Germline CDR1 and CDR2: SGHAT and FQNNGV. In nucleotides, the CDR3 is TGTGCCAGCAGCTTATCGCGATATTCCGGGACTAAAAGCAATGAGCAGTTCTTC. It encodes CASSLSRYSGTKSNEQFF.

This clone was found once. The chain has TRBV28 and TRBJ1-1, with D possibly TRBD1 on 5 matching bases. The length of the CDR3 is 11 residues. The germline gives CDR1 MDHEN, CDR2 SYDVKM. Deletions cut 7 bases from V and 5 bases from J, with 8 bases between. The DNA of the CDR3 is TGTGCCAGCACTCGGGGGACTGAAGCTTTCTTT. Its translation: CASTRGTEAFF.

This chain links TRBV2 with TRBJ1-5; 11 bases are a match to TRBD1. Germline V lookup: CDR1 SNHLY, CDR2 FYNNEI. CDR3 size: 15 residues. J was trimmed by 2 bases and V by 6 bases; bases with no gene match: 3. The CDR3 loop reads CASRDRGQRNQPQHF. The CDR3 DNA reads TGTGCCAGCAGGGACAGGGGGCAGCGCAATCAGCCCCAGCATTTT.

V gene TRBV5-1 combines with J gene TRBJ1-1; D might be TRBD1 (6 bases). V lost 4 bases to trimming and J lost 0 bases, with 10 bases between them. The CDR3 totals 14 residues. Germline CDR1 reads SGHRS; CDR2 reads YFSETQ. The CDR3 DNA follows: TGCGCCAGCAGCAGAACAGGGTTGAACACTGAAGCTTTCTTT. It yields the protein CASSRTGLNTEAFF.

The chain employs TRBV7-8 and TRBJ1-5, with 7 bases matching TRBD1. Per the germline V gene, CDR1 is SGHVS and CDR2 is FQNEAQ. The length of the CDR3 is 18 residues. After removal of 2 bases from V and 0 bases from J, the junction contained 10 bases not matched to a gene. The CDR3 here is CASSLRSRGSYSNQPQHF. The DNA for the CDR3 is TGTGCCAGCAGCTTACGCTCCAGGGGGTCGTATAGCAATCAGCCCCAGCATTTT.

V is TRBV18 and J is TRBJ2-1; the match to TRBD1 covers 9 bases. The length of the CDR3 is 15 residues. Germline V gene lookup returns CDR1 KGHSH and CDR2 LQKENI. The junction had 4 bases not matched to a gene; V was cut back by 3 bases and J by 4 bases. The CDR3, as DNA: TGTGCCAGCTCACCGGGGGGACAGGGTTACAATGAGCAGTTCTTC. This translates into CASSPGGQGYNEQFF.

This chain joins TRBV18 and TRBJ2-7; 12 bases align to TRBD2. Germline V gene data show CDR1 as KGHSH and CDR2 as LQKENI. The CDR3 sequence is 15 residues long. Trimming took 3 bases from V and 0 from J; bases not matched to a gene: 0. CDR3 coding DNA: TGTGCCAGCTCACCGACTAGCGGGAGCTCCTACGAGCAGTACTTC. Translated: CASSPTSGSSYEQYF.

The sample holds one count of this clone. The sample carries other DNA sequences with the same CDR3. The rearrangement joins TRBV19 to TRBJ1-5, with TRBD1 matching over 9 bases. Trimming cost V 5 bases and J 4 bases; bases outside gene matches: 6. This CDR3 contains 15 residues. Germline CDR1 LNHDA, CDR2 SQIVND (reference sequence). CDR3 sequence (DNA): TGTGCCAGTAGTTCGGACAGGGGAGGAAATCAGCCCCAGCATTTT. Protein: CASSSDRGGNQPQHF.